These 27 T cell receptor beta chains were sequenced from one sample in a study of blood T cell repertoires in COVID-19. Method: immunoSEQ multiplex PCR; TCRdb's copy keeps in-frame clones and lacks some. The sample has about 280,000 clones, 85% seen once; the top ten hold under 3%. The source material was PBMCs or T cells enriched from blood (not recorded which). The receptors were sampled from a woman between 45 and 65 years old who had recovered from COVID-19.

The gene calls are TRBV12-3 or TRBV12-4 and TRBJ2-5, with a possible D match to TRBD1 (6 bases). The CDR3 contains 13 residues. V lost 4 bases and J lost 7, with 13 bases in between. CDR3 sequence (DNA): TGTGCCAGCAGTTCAGCGACAGGAGGGACCCAGTACTTC. It is translated as CASSSATGGTQYF.

This chain uses TRBV7-9 with TRBJ2-7, with D tentatively TRBD2 (5 bases). Trimming removed 5 bases at V and 0 bases at J, with 17 bases between. In germline, CDR1 is SEHNR, CDR2 FQNEAQ (reference sequence). CDR3 length equals 16 residues. CDR3 DNA sequence: TGTGCCAGCAGCAGCTTCGGGGAGACGAGCTCCTACGAGCAGTACTTC. This sequence encodes CASSSFGETSSYEQYF.

The J gene is TRBJ1-6, the V gene TRBV10-1; 9 bases are shared with TRBD1. The CDR3 covers 16 residues. Per germline, CDR1 WNHNN and CDR2 SYGVQD (reference sequence). V shed 3 bases and J 8 bases; nucleotides not matched to a gene: 8. The chain's CDR3 is CASSDHGTGLDSPLHF. DNA for the CDR3: TGCGCCAGCAGTGACCACGGGACAGGGCTGGATTCACCCCTCCACTTT.

The genes are TRBV5-4 and TRBJ2-1; TRBD1 might be the D (5 bases). CDR3 size: 17 residues. With 1 base removed from V and 3 bases from J, the gap between germline ends came to 17 bases. In germline, CDR1 is SGHNT, CDR2 YYREEE (reference sequence). The CDR3 region is CASSLPRQSENYNEQFF. DNA for the CDR3: TGTGCCAGCAGCTTGCCGCGACAGTCGGAGAACTACAATGAGCAGTTCTTC.

The rearrangement uses TRBV29-1 and TRBJ1-1, with D unresolved. The CDR3 spans 15 residues. Germline CDR1 and CDR2: SQVTM and ANQGSEA. Trimming took off 6 bases at V and 6 bases at J, with 23 bases between the two ends. CDR3 DNA: TGCAGCGTCCAAAAGAGAGGTCCCGGCTCCGCTGAAGCTTTCTTT. Translating it yields CSVQKRGPGSAEAFF.

This clone was detected only once. This chain links TRBV6-5 with TRBJ1-5; maybe TRBD1 (6 bases). The CDR3 runs 12 residues. V was clipped by 10 bases and J by 6 bases, with 13 bases between them. Germline loops: CDR1 MNHEY, CDR2 SVGAGI. CDR3 sequence: CANTTGFQPQHF. In DNA form, the CDR3 reads TGTGCCAACACCACAGGGTTTCAGCCCCAGCATTTT.

This clone was seen a handful of times. This rearrangement joins TRBV9 to TRBJ2-3; perhaps TRBD2 as D (6 bases). The CDR3 is 16 residues long. In germline, CDR1 is SGDLS, CDR2 YYNGEE. The V end lost 1 base, the J end lost 2 bases, and 14 bases lay between the germline ends. This chain's CDR3 is CASSVLGGPNTDTQYF. The CDR3 DNA reads TGTGCCAGCAGCGTACTTGGAGGGCCAAACACAGATACGCAGTATTTT. The full variable domain, its missing parts supplied by reference TRBV9 and TRBJ2-3, is DSGVTQTPKHLITATGQRVTLRCSPRSGDLSVYWYQQSLDQGLQFLIQYYNGEERAKGNILERFSAQQFPDLHSELNLSSLELGDSALYFCASSVLGGPNTDTQYFGPGTRLTVL.

The V gene is TRBV30, the J gene TRBJ2-5; TRBD2 agrees at 8 bases. The CDR3 covers 14 residues. Germline V gene data show CDR1 as GTSNPN and CDR2 as SVGIG (reference sequence). V was clipped by 4 bases and J by 5 bases; unmatched bases: 9. The CDR3 is CAWKPRGGMETQYF. The CDR3 bases are TGTGCCTGGAAGCCCCGGGGGGGCATGGAGACCCAGTACTTC.

The chain has TRBV5-6 and TRBJ2-7, with D possibly matching TRBD2 (5 bases). CDR1 and CDR2 from the germline V gene are SGHDT and YYEEEE. The CDR3 covers 12 residues. V dropped 4 bases and J dropped 2 bases, with 7 bases sitting between them. DNA for the CDR3: TGTGCCAGCAGCCCGGGAACCTACGAGCAGTACTTC. Translation: CASSPGTYEQYF.

This clone was seen a few times. The V and J genes are TRBV27 and TRBJ1-5, with D possibly matching TRBD1 (6 bases). Germline V gives CDR1 MNHEY, CDR2 SMNVEV (reference sequence). The CDR3 consists of 18 residues. V was shortened by 5 bases and J by 1 base, with 21 bases between the two germline ends. CDR3 sequence reads: CASSPRQVPLMSNQPQHF. CDR3 nucleotide sequence: TGTGCCAGCAGTCCAAGACAGGTCCCCCTAATGAGCAATCAGCCCCAGCATTTT.

This clone appeared a few times. The rearrangement links TRBV7-9 to TRBJ1-2; 7 bases fit TRBD1. Per the germline V gene, CDR1 is SEHNR and CDR2 is FQNEAQ (reference sequence). The V and J ends lost 5 bases and 6 bases, in that order; junction bases with no gene match: 6. This CDR3 contains 13 residues. The CDR3 coding sequence is TGTGCCAGCAGCCCAGACAGGGTTGATGGCTACACCTTC. Protein sequence: CASSPDRVDGYTF.

This clone was counted between two and nine times. V is TRBV27 and J is TRBJ1-2, with D tentatively TRBD1 (6 bases). The germline V and J ends were trimmed by 4 bases and 8 bases, with 20 bases remaining between them. In germline, CDR1 is MNHEY, CDR2 SMNVEV (reference sequence). This CDR3 has 15 residues. The CDR3 is CASSSWVRGAKGYTF. The CDR3 DNA reads as TGTGCCAGCAGTTCCTGGGTCCGGGGGGCGAAAGGCTACACCTTC.

This clone was recorded once. This chain connects TRBV5-6 to TRBJ2-3; tentatively, D is TRBD2 (5 bases). The germline V gene encodes CDR1 SGHDT and CDR2 YYEEEE. This CDR3 has 15 residues. The V end was cut by 0 bases, the J end by 5 bases, with 13 bases between. The CDR3 bases are TGTGCCAGCAGCTTGGTGACGGGGTCCGGAGATACGCAGTATTTT. Translated, it gives CASSLVTGSGDTQYF.

The chain recombines TRBV10-3 with TRBJ1-5; no definite D call. V was clipped by 2 bases and J by 3 bases, with 5 bases between them. The CDR3 loop spans 13 amino acids. Germline V gene lookup returns CDR1 ENHRY and CDR2 SYGVKD. The CDR3 DNA reads TGTGCCATCAGTGAGGGGCCCAATCAGCCCCAGCATTTT. This gives the protein CAISEGPNQPQHF.

This clone was detected only once. This chain links TRBV5-1 with TRBJ2-3, with a possible D match to TRBD1 (5 bases). V was shortened by 0 bases and J by 5 bases, with 10 bases between the two germline ends. The germline gives CDR1 SGHRS, CDR2 YFSETQ. This CDR3 region has 14 residues. The CDR3 DNA is TGCGCCAGCAGCTTGGGTGGGGCCCAAGATACGCAGTATTTT. It encodes CASSLGGAQDTQYF.

This chain connects TRBV7-9 to TRBJ1-2; D ambiguous. There are 13 residues in the CDR3. Trimming stripped 7 bases from V and 3 bases from J, with 12 bases between. Germline assignment: CDR1 SEHNR and CDR2 FQNEAQ (reference sequence). CDR3 sequence: CASNRGGDYGYTF. The CDR3 DNA reads as TGTGCCAGCAACCGCGGCGGGGACTATGGCTACACCTTC.

V usage is TRBV5-6 and J usage is TRBJ1-4, with D possibly TRBD1 on 5 matching bases. The CDR3 length is 13 residues. The ends were cut back, 2 bases at V and 8 bases at J, with 10 bases in the middle. Germline loops: CDR1 SGHDT, CDR2 YYEEEE. Here the CDR3 DNA reads TGTGCCAGCAGCTTTAGGACAACCGAAAAACTGTTTTTT. Translating it yields CASSFRTTEKLFF.

The chain couples TRBV2 to TRBJ2-5; D remains unclear. V was trimmed by 6 bases and J by 3 bases, leaving 17 bases between them. This CDR3 spans 15 amino acids. Germline CDR1 is SNHLY and CDR2 is FYNNEI. CDR3 region: CASSEISNEEETQYF. CDR3 DNA sequence: TGTGCCAGCAGCGAAATTTCGAATGAGGAAGAGACCCAGTACTTC.

The rearrangement uses TRBV5-1 and TRBJ1-6; 8 nucleotides agree with TRBD1. CDR1 and CDR2 (germline): SGHRS, YFSETQ. The CDR3 covers 14 residues. Germline trimming cut 3 bases from V and 8 bases from J; bases unmatched to any gene: 4. As DNA, the CDR3 is TGCGCCAGCAGCTATCAGGGGGCCGATTCACCCCTCCACTTT. This translates into CASSYQGADSPLHF.

The chain combines TRBV10-3 with TRBJ1-5; D remains ambiguous. Germline assignment: CDR1 ENHRY and CDR2 SYGVKD. Trimming pared 5 bases from V and 4 bases from J, leaving 15 bases between. CDR3 size: 15 residues. CDR3 region: CAISQEEKPNQPQHF. The CDR3 DNA sequence: TGTGCCATCAGTCAGGAGGAGAAGCCTAATCAGCCCCAGCATTTT.

This clone has just one count. This chain uses TRBV30 with TRBJ2-5; TRBD2 aligns across 11 bases. Germline CDR1 is GTSNPN and CDR2 is SVGIG (reference sequence). Trimming cost V 4 bases and J 2 bases; bases outside gene matches: 6. The CDR3 extends over 15 amino acids. The CDR3 loop is CAWTSGGHPQETQYF. The DNA for the CDR3 is TGTGCCTGGACTAGCGGGGGGCACCCTCAAGAGACCCAGTACTTC.

This chain joins TRBV9 and TRBJ1-1, with no clear D. The germline CDR1 and CDR2 sequences are SGDLS and YYNGEE. This CDR3 spans 16 amino acids. The ends were cut back, 3 bases at V and 2 bases at J, with 17 bases in the middle. The CDR3 bases are TGTGCCAGCAGCGGAAACCCGACGAGAGGCAACACTGAAGCTTTCTTT. As protein: CASSGNPTRGNTEAFF.

V and J are TRBV18 and TRBJ1-1; D gene uncertain. CDR3 size: 14 residues. V lost 3 bases, J lost 0 bases, and 8 bases lay in between. Looked up from germline, CDR1 is KGHSH and CDR2 is LQKENI. The CDR3 is CASSPARLNTEAFF. DNA for the CDR3: TGTGCCAGCTCACCTGCGCGGTTGAACACTGAAGCTTTCTTT.

This clone was seen a single time. The genes are TRBV5-4 and TRBJ1-5; D might be TRBD1 (5 bases). V was trimmed by 4 bases and J by 0 bases, leaving 14 bases between them. The CDR3 has 16 amino acids. Germline values: CDR1 SGHNT, CDR2 YYREEE (reference sequence). The DNA of the CDR3 is TGTGCCAGCAGCCTGGGGCGACAGCTTAGCAATCAGCCCCAGCATTTT. Residues: CASSLGRQLSNQPQHF.

The V and J genes are TRBV28 and TRBJ2-7, with TRBD1 matching 8 bases. Germline assignment: CDR1 MDHEN and CDR2 SYDVKM. The CDR3 runs 15 residues. V lost 6 bases, J lost 3 bases, and 10 bases stayed unmatched. CDR3 coding DNA: TGTGCCAGCAGGGGCCGGGACAGGAGCGACTACGAGCAGTACTTC. Its protein product is CASRGRDRSDYEQYF.

The rearrangement joins TRBV5-1 to TRBJ2-3; 10 nucleotides align to TRBD1. The CDR3 spans 13 residues. The V gene end was trimmed by 4 bases and the J gene end by 5 bases; junction bases not matched to a gene: 1. Germline assignment: CDR1 SGHRS and CDR2 YFSETQ. DNA for the CDR3: TGCGCCAGCAGCGGGACAGGGGTAGATACGCAGTATTTT. Residues: CASSGTGVDTQYF.

The rearrangement uses TRBV7-2 and TRBJ2-7; TRBD2 aligns across 8 bases. After removal of 5 bases from V and 4 bases from J, the junction contained 10 bases not matched to a gene. The CDR3 is 15 residues long. CDR1 and CDR2 from the germline V gene are SGHTA and FQGNSA. The chain's CDR3 is CASSPTGTSLYEQYF. The CDR3 DNA is TGTGCCAGCAGCCCAACCGGGACTAGTTTGTACGAGCAGTACTTC.